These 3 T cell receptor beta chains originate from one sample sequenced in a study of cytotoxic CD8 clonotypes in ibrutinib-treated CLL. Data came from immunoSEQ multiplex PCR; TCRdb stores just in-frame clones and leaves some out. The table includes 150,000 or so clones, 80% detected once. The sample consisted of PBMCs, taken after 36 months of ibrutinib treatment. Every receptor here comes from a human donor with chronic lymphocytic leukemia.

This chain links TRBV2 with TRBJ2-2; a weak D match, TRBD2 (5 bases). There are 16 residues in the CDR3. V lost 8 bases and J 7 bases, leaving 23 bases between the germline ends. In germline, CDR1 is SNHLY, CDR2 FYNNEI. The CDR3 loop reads CASRPTRGNRLGELFF. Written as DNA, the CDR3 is TGTGCCAGCCGGCCTACTCGGGGTAATCGGCTCGGGGAGCTGTTTTTT.

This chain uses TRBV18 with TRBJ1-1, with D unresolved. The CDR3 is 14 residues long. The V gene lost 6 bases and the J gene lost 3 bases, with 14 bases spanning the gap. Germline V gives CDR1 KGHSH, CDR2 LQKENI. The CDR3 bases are TGTGCCAGCTCCCCCAACCGTGGGGACACTGAAGCTTTCTTT. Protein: CASSPNRGDTEAFF.

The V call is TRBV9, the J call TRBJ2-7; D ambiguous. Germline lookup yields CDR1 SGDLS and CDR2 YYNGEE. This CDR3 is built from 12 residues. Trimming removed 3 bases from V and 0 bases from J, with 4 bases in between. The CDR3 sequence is CASSANSYEQYF. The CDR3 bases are TGTGCCAGCAGCGCCAACTCCTACGAGCAGTACTTC.